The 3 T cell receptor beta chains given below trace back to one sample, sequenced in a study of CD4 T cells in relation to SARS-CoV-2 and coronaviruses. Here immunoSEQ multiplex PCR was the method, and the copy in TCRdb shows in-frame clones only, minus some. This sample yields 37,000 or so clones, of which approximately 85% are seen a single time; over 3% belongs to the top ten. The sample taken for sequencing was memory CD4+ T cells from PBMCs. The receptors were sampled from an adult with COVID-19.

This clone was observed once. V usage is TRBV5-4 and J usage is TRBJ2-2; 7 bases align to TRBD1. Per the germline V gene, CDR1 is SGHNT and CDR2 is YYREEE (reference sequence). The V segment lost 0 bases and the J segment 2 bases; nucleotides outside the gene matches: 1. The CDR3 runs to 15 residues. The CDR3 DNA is TGTGCCAGCAGCTTGGACAGGGGTAACACCGGGGAGCTGTTTTTT. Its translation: CASSLDRGNTGELFF.

The CDR3 spells CASKGQASSYEQYF. For the CDR3, the DNA is TGTGCCAGCAAAGGACAGGCGAGCTCCTACGAGCAGTACTTC. The chain combines TRBV28 with TRBJ2-7, with TRBD1 matching over 7 bases. This CDR3 spans 14 amino acids. Germline V gene sequence: CDR1 MDHEN, CDR2 SYDVKM. Trimming took 7 bases from V and 0 from J; bases not matched to a gene: 6.

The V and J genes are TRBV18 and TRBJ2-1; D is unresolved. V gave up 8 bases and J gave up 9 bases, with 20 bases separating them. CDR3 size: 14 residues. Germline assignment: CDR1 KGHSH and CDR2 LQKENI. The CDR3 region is CASHASNFPGEQFF. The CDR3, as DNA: TGTGCCAGCCACGCCTCAAACTTTCCGGGTGAGCAGTTCTTC.